The sequence of this T cell receptor (beta chain) was determined in a study of beta chain features in type 1 diabetes. General study points: Shorter templates may be favored by PCR, equally so in patients and controls.

All of the isolated RNA was reverse transcribed, so expressed TCRB transcripts were sequenced. This table comes from immunoSEQ multiplex PCR, and its TCRdb copy is limited to in-frame clones, with some not included. The sample shows 300,000 to 350,000 clones, 7% to 9% of them seen only once. This clone has just a few counts. Its target is not known. The sample contains more than one DNA sequence encoding this CDR3. The source is a woman aged 18-29 years in good health. Sample: central memory CD4+ T cells from blood.

The CDR3 region has the DNA TGCAGTGCTAGTCTGGGTCGGGAAGCTTTCTTT. Its translation is CSASLGREAFF. The chain links TRBV20-1 to TRBJ1-1; D remains unclear. This CDR3 has 11 amino acids. Germline CDR1 and CDR2: DFQATT and SNEGSKA (reference sequence). Trimming cost V 3 bases and J 8 bases, with 10 bases left between them.